The 3 T cell receptor beta chains presented below share a single source sample, sequenced in a study of blood T cell repertoires in COVID-19. The repertoire was sequenced with immunoSEQ multiplex PCR; TCRdb's copy has only in-frame clones and lacks some. Among around 140,000 clones, roughly 90% were seen once, and the ten largest hold around 4.5%. Sequencing was carried out using PBMCs or T cells enriched from blood (not recorded which). The receptor set was obtained from a man in his fifties who had recovered from COVID-19.

The J gene is TRBJ1-1, the V gene TRBV3-1 (or the pseudogene TRBV3-2); 7 nucleotides agree with TRBD1. Germline values: CDR1 LGHDT, CDR2 YNNKEL (reference sequence). The V gene end was trimmed by 9 bases and the J gene end by 7 bases; junction bases not matched to a gene: 5. The length of the CDR3 is 11 residues. CDR3 sequence (DNA): TGTGCCAGTATAGGGACAGATGAAGCTTTCTTT. Its protein is CASIGTDEAFF.

This clone was detected only once. The chain uses TRBV7-2 and TRBJ1-5; 9 positions agree with TRBD1. The V segment lost 1 base and the J segment 6 bases; nucleotides outside the gene matches: 4. Germline CDR1 is SGHTA and CDR2 is FQGNSA. This CDR3 comprises 15 residues. The CDR3 DNA reads as TGTGCCAGCAGCTTAGAGGGACAGGGTTCTCAGCCCCAGCATTTT. It yields the protein CASSLEGQGSQPQHF.

Notes on this clone: A junction end diverges from the germline sequence, so it may reflect a read error. The chain's CDR3 is CASRQVQARGNQPQHF. DNA for the CDR3: TGTGCCAGCAGACAAGTCCAGGCGAGGGGCAATCAGCCCCAGCATTTT. The chain is built from TRBV3-1 (or the pseudogene TRBV3-2) and TRBJ1-5, with D hard to call. Germline V gene data show CDR1 as LGHDT and CDR2 as YNNKEL (reference sequence). The CDR3 sequence is 16 residues long.